The sequence of this T cell receptor beta chain was determined in a study of cytomegalovirus exposure and HLA in healthy donors. As regards this clone: Its antigen remains unknown.

Study observations and caveats: Some TCR beta chains (164 of them) were listed as cytomegalovirus-associated. One variant, a missense change in DCLRE1C, was linked in a later analysis to TCR beta V- and J-gene trimming. Sequencing likely caused a cluster of highly shared sequence variants.

This CDR3 has 15 amino acids. Trimming cost V 9 bases and J 1 base; bases outside gene matches: 9. CDR1 LNHDA and CDR2 SQIVND come from the germline V gene (reference sequence). Primers included in the PCR were 60 Vbeta and 13 Jbeta primers. Generated by immunoSEQ multiplex PCR, the TCRdb table keeps only in-frame clones and is missing some. The table records under 200,000 clones, roughly four fifths of them present only once. The receptor was derived from a man between 40 and 49 years old in good health and CMV-seropositive. The V and J genes are TRBV19 and TRBJ2-5; 9 nucleotides match TRBD2. The sequenced sample was PBMCs. The CDR3 reads CASALGGRAQETQYF. The CDR3 coding sequence is TGTGCCAGCGCGTTAGGCGGGAGGGCCCAAGAGACCCAGTACTTC.